Here is one T cell receptor (beta chain) with its context. Its antigen is undetermined. The CDR3 extends over 14 amino acids. In germline, CDR1 is SGHNT, CDR2 YYREEE (reference sequence). V was cut by 4 bases and J by 7 bases, with 17 bases left in between. The data originate from a study of lymphopenia after photon versus proton radiotherapy. Findings of the study overall: Larger post-nadir TCR diversity loss correlated inversely with survival in deceased patients.

Only in-frame clones appear in the TCRdb table, and some are missing; sequencing was by immunoSEQ multiplex PCR. The repertoire holds over 55,000 clones, over 70% seen once, with approximately 10% in the top ten. The chain joins TRBV5-4 to TRBJ2-5, with a possible D match to TRBD2 (5 bases). This receptor was obtained from an older man with esophageal cancer. This sample comprised peripheral blood, obtained from a patient treated with proton-based radiotherapy. CDR3 residues: CASSMEAIPGTQYF. CDR3 nucleotides: TGTGCCAGCAGCATGGAGGCGATACCAGGGACCCAGTACTTC.